This T cell receptor (beta chain) was sequenced for a study of CXCR3-negative and CXCR3-positive naive CD8 T cells. The libraries of TRB cDNA were constructed through 5' RACE using UMI labels. From its re-call of the 5' RACE reads, TCRdb lists each CDR3 protein once, without DNA. The repertoire table contains tens of thousands of distinct CDR3 sequences. Per the germline V gene, CDR1 is SNHLY and CDR2 is FYNNEI. The CDR3 extends over 17 amino acids. The TCR originated in a human donor in good health. Some clones in this sample may be carry-over from other donors' samples. This chain links TRBV2 with TRBJ2-1; no DNA is available, so the TRBD2 call from TCRdb remains unchecked. Sample: naive CXCR3- CD8+ T cells from blood. Sample subset: CD45RO-CCR7+CD27+CD95- naive CD8+ T cells lacking CXCR3 (TNR3-). The CDR3 reads CASPGLAGESSYNEQFF.